This T cell receptor (beta chain) was captured by sequencing in a study of OX40 agonist ivuxolimab in advanced cancers. Study at large: People in dose escalation had one of these cancers: hepatocellular carcinoma, melanoma, renal cell or head and neck cancer.

Baseline was the first blood sampling point, followed by cycle 4 day 1 and cycle 7 day 1. CDR1 is MDHEN, CDR2 SYDVKM, per germline. The J segment lost 2 bases and the V segment lost 6 bases, leaving 7 bases of the junction unmatched. This CDR3 spans 15 amino acids. Here immunoSEQ multiplex PCR was the method, and the copy in TCRdb shows in-frame clones only, minus some. The data contain 71,000 or so clones, more than 85% of them seen just once; the ten biggest clones take up roughly 0.99%. The sequencing used CD4+ or CD8+ T cells sorted from blood, collected in a trial of the OX40 agonist ivuxolimab. This TCR derives from an adult with an advanced solid tumor such as melanoma, head and neck, liver or kidney cancer. The chain combines TRBV28 with TRBJ1-5; 7 nucleotides agree with TRBD1. DNA for the CDR3: TGTGCCAGCAGAACAGGGGCCTTCGGCAATCAGCCCCAGCATTTT. This sequence encodes CASRTGAFGNQPQHF.